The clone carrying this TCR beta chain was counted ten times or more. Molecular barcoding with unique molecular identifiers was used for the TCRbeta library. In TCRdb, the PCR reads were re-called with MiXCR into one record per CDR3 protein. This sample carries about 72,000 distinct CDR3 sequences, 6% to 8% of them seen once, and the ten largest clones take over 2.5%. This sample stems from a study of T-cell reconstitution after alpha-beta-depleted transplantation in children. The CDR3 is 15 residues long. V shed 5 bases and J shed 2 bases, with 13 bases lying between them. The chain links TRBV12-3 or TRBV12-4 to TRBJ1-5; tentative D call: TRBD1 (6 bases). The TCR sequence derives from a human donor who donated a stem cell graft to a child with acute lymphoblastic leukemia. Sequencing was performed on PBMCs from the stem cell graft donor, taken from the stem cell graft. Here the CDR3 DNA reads TGTGCCAGCAGTCCGACAGGAAACGGCAATCAGCCCCAGCATTTT. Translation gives CASSPTGNGNQPQHF.